A single sample gave rise to the 26 T cell receptor beta chains below, sequenced in a study of Graves' ophthalmopathy and Graves' hyperthyroidism. TCR beta CDR3 regions were amplified from RNA transcripts. The authors performed first-round RT-PCR with HTBI primers and then a second-round multiplex PCR. One entry per CDR3 protein results from TCRdb running MiXCR on the multiplex PCR reads. The table records 650,000 to 900,000 distinct CDR3 sequences, approximately 40% of them present only once. Material for sequencing was peripheral blood. These receptors were taken from an adult man with Graves' ophthalmopathy.

This clonotype appeared a few times. The CDR3 here is CATGGVSYYGYTF. The DNA for the CDR3 is TGTGCCACCGGGGGGGTCTCATACTATGGCTACACCTTC. This chain uses TRBV6-5 with TRBJ1-2; D may be TRBD1 (5 bases). With 10 bases removed from V and 3 bases from J, the gap between germline ends came to 15 bases. The germline CDR1 and CDR2 sequences are MNHEY and SVGAGI. The CDR3 is 13 residues long.

As to this clonotype: This is likely a read error, given that the CDR3 carries no conserved phenylalanine or tryptophan at its end. The chain uses TRBV2 and TRBJ2-5; D might be TRBD2 (5 bases). This CDR3 has 14 amino acids. CDR1 and CDR2 (germline): SNHLY, FYNNEI. V dropped 6 bases and J dropped 5 bases, with 16 bases sitting between them. The CDR3 sequence is CASSVVGDAETQYL. The DNA of the CDR3 is TGTGCCAGCAGCGTAGTGGGAGATGCGGAGACCCAGTACCTC.

About this clonotype itself: The junction does not match germline at one end; this may be a read error. This rearrangement joins TRBV25-1 to TRBJ2-2; 8 positions agree with TRBD1. Per germline, CDR1 MGHDK and CDR2 SYGVNS. This CDR3 contains 21 residues. The CDR3 DNA reads TGTGCCATCAGTGATAAAGTTGCCGGGGGACAGGTCCCCCTTGGCACCGGGGAGCTGTTTTTT. The encoded protein is CAISDKVAGGQVPLGTGELFF.

For this clonotype: This CDR3 is missing its conserved last phenylalanine or tryptophan, likely due to a read error. The DNA is left out, because the CDR3 cannot be placed on it with certainty; the CDR3 is given as TCRdb lists it. This chain uses TRBV7-2 with TRBJ1-1; the table gives TRBD1 as D, unverified against the DNA. CDR1 and CDR2 (germline): SGHTA, FQGNSA. The CDR3 comprises 10 residues, both ends counted. CDR3 region: CASSPPGYGS.

The rearrangement joins TRBV7-2 to TRBJ1-5; no definite D call. Trimming shortened V by 6 bases and J by 4 bases, and 13 bases separated the two germline ends. The CDR3 has 14 amino acids. The germline gives CDR1 SGHTA, CDR2 FQGNSA. CDR3 amino acids: CASSLSVRNQPQHF. CDR3 coding DNA: TGTGCCAGCAGTTTATCGGTTCGGAATCAGCCCCAGCATTTT.

The chain is built from TRBV2 and TRBJ2-3, with a possible D match to TRBD2 (6 bases). The CDR3 is 14 residues long. Per the germline V gene, CDR1 is SNHLY and CDR2 is FYNNEI. The V and J ends lost 8 bases and 5 bases respectively, with 17 bases between them. The CDR3, as DNA: TGTGCCAGCCTCAGGAGGGAGCAAGGAGATACGCAGTATTTT. Encoded protein: CASLRREQGDTQYF.

A few counts support this clonotype. V usage is TRBV20-1 and J usage is TRBJ2-7, with TRBD1 matching 8 bases. The germline gives CDR1 DFQATT, CDR2 SNEGSKA (reference sequence). CDR3 size: 14 residues. Trimming removed 6 bases from V and 1 base from J; junction bases left unmatched: 8. The CDR3 nucleotides read TGCAGTGCCCAAGACAGGGGCAAATCCTACGAGCAGTACTTC. Its translation is CSAQDRGKSYEQYF.

V and J are TRBV20-1 and TRBJ2-7, with D perhaps given as TRBD1 or TRBD2 (5 bases each). The CDR3 runs 14 residues. Germline lookup yields CDR1 DFQATT and CDR2 SNEGSKA (reference sequence). V was trimmed by 1 base and J by 2 bases, leaving 12 bases between them. The CDR3 loop reads CSARAGQGTYEQYF. The DNA for the CDR3 is TGCAGTGCTAGAGCGGGGCAGGGAACCTACGAGCAGTACTTC.

The chain uses TRBV20-1 and TRBJ1-4; weak D call: TRBD1 (5 bases). CDR1 DFQATT and CDR2 SNEGSKA come from the germline V gene (reference sequence). There are 12 residues in the CDR3. V was clipped by 3 bases and J by 7 bases, with 9 bases between them. The CDR3 DNA is TGCAGTGCTAGGACAGCCCCTGAAAAACTGTTTTTT. This sequence encodes CSARTAPEKLFF.

In its sample, this clonotype was seen many times. This sequence joins TRBV29-1 and TRBJ1-1; D remains unclear. V dropped 3 bases and J dropped 0 bases, with 5 bases sitting between them. The CDR3 contains 12 residues. Germline V CDR1 and CDR2: SQVTM, ANQGSEA. The CDR3 sequence: CSVEEVNTEAFF. In DNA form, the CDR3 reads TGCAGCGTTGAGGAGGTGAACACTGAAGCTTTCTTT.

V usage is TRBV10-3 and J usage is TRBJ2-6, with a weak D call TRBD1 (6 bases). The CDR3 totals 17 residues. Trimming cost V 5 bases and J 0 bases, with 14 bases left between them. In germline, CDR1 is ENHRY, CDR2 SYGVKD. CDR3 in DNA: TGTGCCATCAGTCGTTCGACAGGTCTCTCTGGGGCCAACGTCCTGACTTTC. Amino acids: CAISRSTGLSGANVLTF.

The J gene is TRBJ1-2, the V gene TRBV15; possible D gene TRBD1, 5 bases. The CDR3 is 14 residues long. Trimming removed 5 bases from V and 4 bases from J, with 14 bases in between. Looked up from germline, CDR1 is LNHNV and CDR2 is YYDKDF (reference sequence). DNA of the CDR3: TGTGCCACCAGCTTCGGGACGGGAGGCTATGGCTACACCTTC. This translates into CATSFGTGGYGYTF.

This clonotype showed up just a few times. The DNA for the CDR3 is TGTGCCAGCAGCCAGGGAGGTTTGGGTGGGGCCAACGTCCTGACTTTC. Its protein is CASSQGGLGGANVLTF. V usage is TRBV7-9 and J usage is TRBJ2-6, with D perhaps matching TRBD2 (6 bases). Trimming removed 5 bases from V and 3 bases from J, with 14 bases in between. The CDR3 has 16 amino acids. CDR1 is SEHNR and CDR2 is FQNEAQ in the germline V gene (reference sequence).

This rearrangement joins TRBV2 to TRBJ1-2, with unresolved D. Between the trimmed V and J ends, which lost 5 bases and 0 bases, there was a span of 16 bases. CDR1 is SNHLY, CDR2 FYNNEI, per germline. This CDR3 contains 16 residues. CDR3 amino acids: CASSYSPRATNYGYTF. In nucleotides, the CDR3 is TGTGCCAGCAGTTATTCTCCGAGAGCCACTAACTATGGCTACACCTTC.

This clonotype was observed at least ten times. The CDR3 nucleotides read TGTGCCAGCTCGGGTGGGCGGACCTACGAGCAGTACTTC. As protein: CASSGGRTYEQYF. This sequence joins TRBV7-9 and TRBJ2-7, with D uncertain. V lost 8 bases, J lost 2 bases, and 13 bases lay in between. The CDR3 consists of 13 residues. Looked up from germline, CDR1 is SEHNR and CDR2 is FQNEAQ (reference sequence).

This clonotype was seen ten or more times. The rearrangement links TRBV7-9 to TRBJ2-2; the D gene is possibly TRBD2 (5 bases). This CDR3 is 12 amino acids long. Looked up from germline, CDR1 is SEHNR and CDR2 is FQNEAQ (reference sequence). V lost 0 bases and J lost 11, with 7 bases in between. CDR3 bases: TGTGCCAGCAGCTTAGCACGGGAAGAGCTGTTTTTT. This codes for CASSLAREELFF. Using reference TRBV7-9 and TRBJ2-2 for the parts outside the CDR3, the full variable domain is DTGVSQNPRHKITKRGQNVTFRCDPISEHNRLYWYRQTLGQGPEFLTYFQNEAQLEKSRLLSDRFSAERPKGSFSTLEIQRTEQGDSAMYLCASSLAREELFFGEGSRLTVL.

This clonotype was recorded many times. The chain is built from TRBV15 and TRBJ2-7, with unresolved D. Germline values: CDR1 LNHNV, CDR2 YYDKDF (reference sequence). Trimming removed 9 bases at V and 0 bases at J, with 21 bases between. The CDR3 consists of 16 residues. The CDR3 nucleotides are TGTGCCACAACACCCGGCTGGCTCCCCTCCTCCTACGAGCAGTACTTC. Protein sequence: CATTPGWLPSSYEQYF.

As concerns this clonotype: This CDR3 fails to terminate in the conserved phenylalanine or tryptophan, so it likely reflects a read error. V gene TRBV12-5 combines with J gene TRBJ2-5; unclear D gene. The CDR3 has 11 amino acids. The V end was cut by 4 bases, the J end by 5 bases, with 5 bases between. Germline loops: CDR1 LGHNT, CDR2 FRNRAP. CDR3 coding DNA: TGTGCTAGTGGTTCATGGGAGACCCAGTACCTC. Translated, it gives CASGSWETQYL.

The chain recombines TRBV12-3 or TRBV12-4 with TRBJ2-5; D not resolved. V was clipped by 4 bases and J by 4 bases, with 16 bases between them. The CDR3 length is 15 residues. CDR3 in DNA: TGTGCCAGCAGTTACTCGAAGACGTCCCCAGAGACCCAGTACTTC. It yields the protein CASSYSKTSPETQYF.

The genes are TRBV19 and TRBJ1-1; a possible D gene is TRBD1 (5 bases). V was clipped by 1 base and J by 1 base, with 10 bases between them. The CDR3 contains 15 residues. Germline CDR1 LNHDA, CDR2 SQIVND (reference sequence). The DNA for the CDR3 is TGTGCCAGTAGTATAGCCTTCGGGGCGAACACTGAAGCTTTCTTT. Its protein is CASSIAFGANTEAFF.

This clonotype was counted only a few times. The chain is built from TRBV19 and TRBJ1-5, with 11 bases identical to TRBD1. CDR3 length: 18 residues. Germline CDR1 LNHDA, CDR2 SQIVND (reference sequence). V trimming: 3 bases; J trimming: 6 bases; junction bases outside the gene matches: 13. The CDR3 region is CASSIGQGAFVLGQPQHF. CDR3 coding DNA: TGTGCCAGTAGTATCGGACAGGGGGCCTTTGTTTTAGGTCAGCCCCAGCATTTT.

This clonotype appeared many times. The chain couples TRBV7-9 to TRBJ1-2; D ambiguous. V lost 1 base and J 3 bases, leaving 6 bases between the germline ends. Germline V gives CDR1 SEHNR, CDR2 FQNEAQ (reference sequence). This CDR3 region has 13 residues. This chain's CDR3 is CASSLGRDYGYTF. The CDR3 DNA is TGTGCCAGCAGCTTAGGACGGGACTATGGCTACACCTTC.

About this clonotype: One end of the junction fails to match germline, which may point to a read error. This chain connects TRBV10-3 to TRBJ2-7; 13 bases align to TRBD2. The length of the CDR3 is 16 residues. Per the germline V gene, CDR1 is ENHRY and CDR2 is SYGVKD. Written as DNA, the CDR3 is TGTGCCAGCAGTTACCGTCGGACTAGCGGGGGCTACGAGCAGTACTTC. As protein: CASSYRRTSGGYEQYF.

This clonotype was detected many times. The chain has TRBV15 and TRBJ1-4, with D possibly matching TRBD1 (5 bases). CDR3 length equals 15 residues. The germline V gene encodes CDR1 LNHNV and CDR2 YYDKDF (reference sequence). V was pared by 0 bases and J by 7 bases, with 12 bases between. The CDR3 DNA reads TGTGCCACCAGCAGAGATAGGGGCGTGGGTGAAAAACTGTTTTTT. Translating it yields CATSRDRGVGEKLFF.

Comments on this clonotype: A much more abundant neighbour one base away suggests this may be a read error. This chain links TRBV24-1 with TRBJ1-2; 10 bases agree with TRBD1. Germline CDR1 reads KGHDR; CDR2 reads SFDVKD. The length of the CDR3 is 16 residues. The CDR3: CAISDRDRGHDYGYTF. In DNA form, the CDR3 reads TGTGCCATCAGTGACCGAGACAGGGGGCACGACTATGGCTACACCTTC.

This clonotype appeared many times. Germline is not matched at one junction end, which may reflect a read error. The chain couples TRBV10-3 to TRBJ1-5, with unresolved D. Germline V lookup: CDR1 ENHRY, CDR2 SYGVKD. This CDR3 has 16 amino acids. DNA for the CDR3: TGTGCCAGCAGTTGGATAGGGATTGAGGGCAATCAGCCCCAGCATTTT. Its protein is CASSWIGIEGNQPQHF.